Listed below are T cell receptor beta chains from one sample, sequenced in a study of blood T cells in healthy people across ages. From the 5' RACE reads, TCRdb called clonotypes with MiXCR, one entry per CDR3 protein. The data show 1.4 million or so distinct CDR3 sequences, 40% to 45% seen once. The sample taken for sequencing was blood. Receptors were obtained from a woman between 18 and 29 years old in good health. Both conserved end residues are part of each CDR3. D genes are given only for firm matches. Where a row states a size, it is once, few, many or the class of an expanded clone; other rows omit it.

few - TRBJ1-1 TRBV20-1 CLEKNTEAFF TGCCTCGAAAAGAACACTGAAGCTTTCTTT
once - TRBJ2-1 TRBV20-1 CSARDRQGLRDEQFF TGCAGTGCTAGAGATCGCCAGGGTCTTAGGGATGAGCAGTTCTTC
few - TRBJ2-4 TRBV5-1 CASSLATSKNIQYF TGCGCCAGCAGCTTGGCAACGTCCAAAAACATTCAGTACTTC
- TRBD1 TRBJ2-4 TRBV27 CVSRGSLAKNIQYF TGTGTCAGCAGGGGGAGTCTAGCCAAAAACATTCAGTACTTC
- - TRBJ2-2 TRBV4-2 CASTSVGDRNTGELFF TGTGCCAGCACCTCAGTGGGAGACAGAAACACCGGGGAGCTGTTTTTT
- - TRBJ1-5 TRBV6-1 CASSPRLGYSNQPQHF TGTGCCAGCAGTCCCCGACTGGGATATAGCAATCAGCCCCAGCATTTT
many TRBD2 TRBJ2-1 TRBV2 CASISGTGNEQFF TGTGCCAGCATTAGCGGGACGGGCAATGAGCAGTTCTTC
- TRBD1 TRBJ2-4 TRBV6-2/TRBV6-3 CASSRQGVADIQYF TGTGCCAGCAGTCGACAGGGGGTGGCGGACATTCAGTACTTC
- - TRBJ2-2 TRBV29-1 CSVDSYTGELFF TGCAGCGTTGATTCCTACACCGGGGAGCTGTTTTTT
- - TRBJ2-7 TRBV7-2 CASSLLAHSYEQYF TGTGCCAGCAGCTTACTAGCGCACTCCTACGAGCAGTACTTC
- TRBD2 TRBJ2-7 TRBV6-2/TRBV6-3 CASSYSRSGRINEQYF TGTGCCAGCAGTTACTCGCGCAGCGGGAGAATCAATGAGCAGTACTTC
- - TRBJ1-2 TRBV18 CASSPAKSPNYGCTF TGTGCCAGCTCACCCGCGAAGAGTCCCAACTATGGCTGCACCTTC
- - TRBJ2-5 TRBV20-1 CSARVWVNEQYF TGCAGTGCTAGAGTTTGGGTCAATGAGCAGTACTTC
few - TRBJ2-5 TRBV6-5 CASSYSSGTVQETQYF TGTGCCAGCAGTTACTCTAGTGGTACGGTCCAAGAGACCCAGTACTTC
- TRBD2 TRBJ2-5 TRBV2 CASRPLGTSGFDEQYF TGTGCCAGCAGACCCCTAGGGACTAGCGGGTTCGATGAGCAGTACTTC
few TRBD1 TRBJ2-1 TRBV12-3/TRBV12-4 CASRGPGQSYNEQFF TGTGCCAGCAGAGGACCGGGACAGTCCTACAATGAGCAGTTCTTC
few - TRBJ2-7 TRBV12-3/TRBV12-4 CASSFDQNEQYF TGTGCCAGCAGTTTTGACCAGAACGAGCAGTACTTC
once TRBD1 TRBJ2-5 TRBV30 CAGSPGTVQYF TGTGCCGGGAGTCCTGGGACAGTGCAGTACTTC
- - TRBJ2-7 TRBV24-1 CATREEGGNEQYF TGTGCCACCAGGGAGGAAGGAGGGAATGAGCAGTACTTC
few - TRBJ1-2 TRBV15 CATSRESDRSNYGYTF TGTGCCACCAGCAGAGAATCAGACAGGTCTAACTATGGCTACACCTTC
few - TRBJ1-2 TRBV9 CASSLRLGQPSYGYTF TGTGCCAGCAGCCTGAGGTTAGGACAGCCTAGCTATGGCTACACCTTC
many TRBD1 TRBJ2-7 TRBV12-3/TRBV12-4 CASSFRTGTTYEQYF TGTGCCAGCAGTTTCCGGACAGGGACAACCTACGAGCAGTACTTC
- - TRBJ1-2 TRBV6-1 CASSGATRVPGYTF TGTGCCAGCTCCGGGGCGACAAGGGTACCCGGCTACACCTTC
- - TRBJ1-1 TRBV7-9 CASSPPGTHTEAFF TGTGCCAGCAGCCCCCCGGGAACACACACTGAAGCTTTCTTT
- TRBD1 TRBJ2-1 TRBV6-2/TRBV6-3 CASRAGGSYSGQFF TGTGCCAGCAGGGCAGGGGGTTCTTACAGTGGGCAGTTCTTC
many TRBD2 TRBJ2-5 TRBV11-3 CASSMGLQETQYF TGTGCCAGCAGCATGGGACTACAAGAGACCCAGTACTTC
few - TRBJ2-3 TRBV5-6 CASSPSQGSDTQYF TGTGCCAGCAGCCCCTCACAGGGTTCAGATACGCAGTATTTT
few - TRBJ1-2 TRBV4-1 CASSHGRDIGGYGYTF TGCGCCAGCAGCCACGGGAGGGACATAGGCGGTTATGGCTACACCTTC
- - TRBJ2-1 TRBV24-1 CATSGLGVAEGGKQFF TGTGCCACCAGTGGCCTCGGGGTAGCGGAGGGTGGCAAGCAGTTCTTC
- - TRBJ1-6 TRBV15 CATSGGVSSYNSPLHF TGTGCCACCAGCGGAGGCGTGAGCTCCTATAATTCACCCCTCCACTTT
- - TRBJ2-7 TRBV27 CASSIREGAYEQYF TGTGCCAGCAGCATCAGGGAAGGGGCCTACGAGCAGTACTTC
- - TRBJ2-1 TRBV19 CASRFQGPSRYEQFF TGTGCCAGTAGATTCCAAGGCCCTTCTCGCTATGAGCAGTTCTTC
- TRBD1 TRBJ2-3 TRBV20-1 CSARDWTGGNPDTQYF TGCAGTGCTAGAGACTGGACAGGTGGGAACCCAGATACGCAGTATTTT
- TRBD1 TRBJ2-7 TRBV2 CASSWDRYSHEQYF TGTGCCAGCAGTTGGGACAGGTATTCCCACGAGCAGTACTTC
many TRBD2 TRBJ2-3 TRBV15 CATSRERGSGGTDTQYF TGTGCCACCAGCAGAGAGAGGGGTAGCGGGGGCACAGATACGCAGTATTTT
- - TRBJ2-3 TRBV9 CTSSGRTRGRTDTQYF TGTACCAGCAGTGGACGTACTAGGGGACGCACAGATACGCAGTATTTT
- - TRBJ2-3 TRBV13 CASSLGIGGLRTDTQYF TGTGCCAGCAGCTTGGGGATAGGAGGACTTCGCACAGATACGCAGTATTTT
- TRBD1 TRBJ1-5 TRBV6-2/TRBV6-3 CASSRTGIQPQHF TGTGCCAGCAGCCGGACAGGGATTCAGCCCCAGCATTTT
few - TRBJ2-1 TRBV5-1 CASSQTGEGINEQFF TGCGCCAGCAGCCAGACAGGGGAGGGAATCAATGAGCAGTTCTTC
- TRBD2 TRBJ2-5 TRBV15 CATIRTWTSLQETQYF TGTGCCACCATCAGAACCTGGACTAGCCTACAAGAGACCCAGTACTTC
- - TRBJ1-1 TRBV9 CASSGAEDTEAFF TGTGCCAGCAGCGGAGCGGAGGACACTGAAGCTTTCTTT
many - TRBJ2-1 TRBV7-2 CASSPRSAGEQFF TGTGCCAGCAGCCCCCGGAGTGCGGGTGAGCAGTTCTTC
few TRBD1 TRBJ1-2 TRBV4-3 CASSQAGTGLLPNYGYTF TGCGCCAGCAGCCAAGCCGGGACAGGGCTTCTCCCTAACTATGGCTACACCTTC
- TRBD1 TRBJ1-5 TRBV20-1 CSARDDRGEYQPQHF TGCAGTGCTAGAGACGACAGGGGCGAATACCAGCCCCAGCATTTT
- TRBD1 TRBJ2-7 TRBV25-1 CASSETGGDYEQYF TGTGCCAGCAGTGAGACAGGGGGGGACTACGAGCAGTACTTC
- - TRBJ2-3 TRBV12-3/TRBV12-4 CASSLIGTQYF TGTGCCAGCAGTTTGATAGGTACGCAGTATTTT